This entry concerns a single T cell receptor beta chain. Its antigen is as yet unknown. The assay was immunoSEQ multiplex PCR, and TCRdb's table has in-frame clones only and misses some. The top ten hold around 1.7% of the sample, which has about 2.2 million clones, 93% seen once. This sample was taken from a study of shared clonotypes between healthy human individuals. Findings of the study overall: Naive subsets generally had larger estimated richness than memory subsets.

The naive CD8 subset, CD45RO-negative cells positively selected for CCR7, excluded terminally differentiated effector memory CD45RA+ cells. Material for sequencing was naive CD8+ T cells from PBMCs. This receptor was identified in a man younger than 35 in good health. Some clones in this sample may be carry-over from other donors' samples.

DNA for the CDR3: TGTGCCAGCAGCCTTGGCACTGAAGCTTTCTTT. Its translation: CASSLGTEAFF. This sequence joins TRBV16 and TRBJ1-1, with D hard to call. Between the trimmed V and J ends, which lost 4 bases and 4 bases, there was a span of 4 bases. This CDR3 is 11 amino acids long. CDR1 and CDR2 from the germline V gene are KGHSY and FQNENV.